The 11 T cell receptor beta chains presented below share a single source sample, sequenced in a study of yellow fever vaccine responses in identical twins. TCRdb re-called the RT-PCR reads with MiXCR, one entry per CDR3 protein. Altogether more than 250 distinct CDR3 sequences are present, 59% being singletons, with the ten largest covering about 15%. Sequenced here: T cells from blood (PBMCs), unsorted or a sorted subset (not recorded which), sampled before or after yellow fever vaccination (not recorded which). These receptors originate from a female donor who received the yellow fever vaccine.

This chain links TRBV5-1 with TRBJ1-2, with a tentative D call TRBD1 (5 bases). Germline CDR1 reads SGHRS; CDR2 reads YFSETQ. V was cut by 2 bases and J by 11 bases, with 10 bases left in between. The CDR3 totals 11 residues. CDR3: CASSFQGTYTF. The CDR3 bases are TGCGCCAGCAGCTTCCAGGGCACATACACCTTC.

The CDR3, as DNA: TGTGCCAGCAGCCAAAAGGGGGCAGGCACAGATACGCAGTATTTT. Encoded protein: CASSQKGAGTDTQYF. The chain recombines TRBV3-1 with TRBJ2-3; TRBD1 aligns across 7 bases. The CDR3 length is 15 residues. The germline V gene has CDR1 LGHDT and CDR2 YNNKEL (reference sequence). Trimming cost V 2 bases and J 1 base; bases outside gene matches: 3.

V and J are TRBV27 and TRBJ2-7; no definite D call. With 4 bases removed from V and 6 bases from J, the gap between germline ends came to 10 bases. The V gene's germline CDR1 is MNHEY and CDR2 SMNVEV (reference sequence). The CDR3 is made up of 12 amino acids. The CDR3 protein is CASSYPPGEQYF. CDR3 DNA sequence: TGTGCCAGCAGTTACCCTCCCGGCGAGCAGTACTTC.

CDR3 residues: CASTSLLRVGNQPQHF. The CDR3 DNA sequence: TGCGCCAGCACATCCCTTTTACGGGTAGGAAATCAGCCCCAGCATTTT. The J gene is TRBJ1-5, the V gene TRBV23-1; D is unresolved. TRBV23-1 is known as an ORF, though its function is uncertain. V was clipped by 7 bases and J by 4 bases, with 20 bases between them. The CDR3 spans 16 residues.

V and J are TRBV23-1 and TRBJ1-4, with D uncertain. TRBV23-1 is filed as an ORF, its function uncertain. The CDR3 spans 13 residues. The V and J ends lost 3 bases and 6 bases respectively, with 8 bases between them. The CDR3 region has the DNA TGCGCCAGCAGTCAGAGGAACTATGAAAAACTGTTTTTT. Translated: CASSQRNYEKLFF.

The V gene is TRBV20-1, the J gene TRBJ1-2; 11 bases agree with TRBD1. Looked up from germline, CDR1 is DFQATT and CDR2 is SNEGSKA (reference sequence). J gave up 2 bases and V 6 bases, and 8 bases lay outside the gene matches. This CDR3 comprises 15 residues. The CDR3 nucleotides read TGCAGTGCCCCGGACAGGGGGCAGGACAACTATGGCTACACCTTC. Protein: CSAPDRGQDNYGYTF.

The chain carries TRBV7-2 and TRBJ1-1; TRBD1 might be the D (6 bases). Germline loops: CDR1 SGHTA, CDR2 FQGNSA. Deletions cut 5 bases from V and 1 base from J, with 8 bases between. The CDR3 spans 13 residues. CDR3 amino acids: CASSMGQNTEAFF. The CDR3 DNA reads as TGTGCCAGCAGCATGGGACAGAACACTGAAGCTTTCTTT.

The chain links TRBV28 to TRBJ2-3; no definite D call. The germline gives CDR1 MDHEN, CDR2 SYDVKM. The CDR3 is made up of 13 amino acids. Trimming left V 1 base short and J 4 bases short, with 6 bases between. CDR3 nucleotide sequence: TGTGCCAGCAGTTTATCTGCCCCAGATACGCAGTATTTT. Translation gives CASSLSAPDTQYF.

The rearrangement joins TRBV23-1 to TRBJ1-5; no clear D gene. TRBV23-1 is identified as an open reading frame with a role that is uncertain. Trimming cost V 11 bases and J 5 bases, with 4 bases left between them. This CDR3 region has 9 residues. CDR3 sequence (DNA): TGCGCCGGACATCAGCCCCAGCATTTT. Translation: CAGHQPQHF.

The J gene is TRBJ2-1, the V gene TRBV7-6, with D hard to call. Per germline, CDR1 SGHVS and CDR2 FNYEAQ. This CDR3 has 13 amino acids. V was clipped by 1 base and J by 5 bases, with 6 bases between them. The CDR3 nucleotides are TGTGCCAGCAGCTTAGGACCCAACAATGAGCAGTTCTTC. Its translation: CASSLGPNNEQFF.

This chain joins TRBV4-2 and TRBJ1-2, with 12 positions matching TRBD1. The germline CDR1 and CDR2 sequences are LGHNA and YNFKEQ. The CDR3 runs to 16 residues. Trimming removed 5 bases from V and 4 bases from J; junction bases left unmatched: 8. DNA of the CDR3: TGTGCCAGCAGCAAAGCCGGGACAGGGGGCAGCTATGGCTACACCTTC. It specifies CASSKAGTGGSYGYTF.